This T cell receptor beta chain was recorded in a study of blood T cell repertoires in COVID-19. This table comes from immunoSEQ multiplex PCR, and its TCRdb copy is limited to in-frame clones, with some not included. Here the sample spans under 70,000 clones, around nine tenths being singletons. Per germline, CDR1 MGHRA and CDR2 YSYEKL. The V end was cut by 5 bases, the J end by 7 bases, with 12 bases between. The CDR3 is made up of 12 amino acids. Study members were between 18 and 89 years old and lived in about two dozen US regions. V usage is TRBV4-1 and J usage is TRBJ2-7; D gene unclear. The sequenced material came from PBMCs or T cells enriched from blood (not recorded which). The clonotype originates from a woman between 40 and 55 years old who had recovered from COVID-19. CDR3 region: CASSFRSEEQYF. The DNA for the CDR3 is TGCGCCAGCAGCTTCCGGTCCGAGGAGCAGTACTTC.